This T cell receptor (beta chain) came from a study of read filtering for tumor transcriptome and immune sequencing. The library was built from around 380 ng RNA with molecular barcoded adaptors for alpha/delta and beta/gamma chains. MiXCR was run by TCRdb on the reads, yielding one entry per CDR3 protein. This table holds 48,000 or so distinct CDR3 sequences, roughly 19% found once. The source material was a population of CD138-negative cells sorted from bone marrow. The receptor comes from a donor at least 40 years old with multiple myeloma.

In nucleotides, the CDR3 is TGTGCCAGCAGTGAAGGGACAGGGAAATTCAATCAGCCCCAGCATTTT. Protein: CASSEGTGKFNQPQHF. V is TRBV2 and J is TRBJ1-5; 8 bases map to TRBD1. The CDR3 runs to 16 residues. The germline CDR1 and CDR2 sequences are SNHLY and FYNNEI. J was trimmed by 3 bases and V by 1 base; bases with no gene match: 5.